Following are 17 T cell receptor beta chains from one sample sequenced in a study of CD8 T cells in ankylosing spondylitis. Via MiXCR, TCRdb re-called the 5' RACE reads, giving one row per CDR3 protein. Of 230,000 or so distinct CDR3 sequences in the sample, 20% to 30% were seen once. Sequenced input: blood, either unsorted or a sorted T cell fraction (not recorded which). These receptors all stem from a male donor with ankylosing spondylitis or in good health (not recorded which).

Ten or more counts support this clonotype. The CDR3 here is CASSYVQGIRAYGYTF. The CDR3 DNA reads TGTGCCAGCAGTTATGTACAGGGGATTCGGGCCTATGGCTACACCTTC. The chain couples TRBV27 to TRBJ1-2, with TRBD1 matching 7 bases. There are 16 residues in the CDR3. Germline V lookup: CDR1 MNHEY, CDR2 SMNVEV (reference sequence). With V trimmed by 4 bases and J by 4 bases, 12 bases remained unmatched.

The chain employs TRBV20-1 and TRBJ2-6; 8 nucleotides match TRBD1. The CDR3 covers 17 residues. The V gene's germline CDR1 is DFQATT and CDR2 SNEGSKA (reference sequence). The ends lost 0 bases at V and 1 base at J; junction bases unmatched: 5. CDR3: CSARDGTGVSGANVLTF. The CDR3 DNA sequence: TGCAGTGCTAGAGATGGGACAGGTGTGTCTGGGGCCAACGTCCTGACTTTC.

This clonotype appeared many times. The chain joins TRBV6-1 to TRBJ1-1, with D possibly TRBD1 on 5 matching bases. This CDR3 has 13 residues. Germline V gene lookup returns CDR1 MNHNS and CDR2 SASEGT. Trimming removed 7 bases from V and 0 bases from J, with 9 bases in between. The CDR3 DNA sequence: TGTGCCAGCAACCGACAGATGAACACTGAAGCTTTCTTT. The encoded protein is CASNRQMNTEAFF.

This clonotype appeared a few times. The rearrangement links TRBV20-1 to TRBJ1-5; TRBD1 matches 8 bases. CDR1 and CDR2 (germline): DFQATT, SNEGSKA (reference sequence). J was trimmed by 7 bases and V by 5 bases; bases with no gene match: 4. The CDR3 is made up of 12 amino acids. In DNA, the CDR3 is TGCAGTGCTCAGCCAGGGGGCCAGCCCCAGCATTTT. It yields the protein CSAQPGGQPQHF.

CDR3 region: CSASRSLDQPQHF. CDR3 DNA: TGCAGTGCTAGTAGATCACTTGATCAGCCCCAGCATTTT. The rearrangement uses TRBV20-1 and TRBJ1-5; no firm D call. In germline, CDR1 is DFQATT, CDR2 SNEGSKA (reference sequence). The length of the CDR3 is 13 residues. V was pared by 3 bases and J by 5 bases, with 11 bases between.

This clonotype has only a few counts. This chain uses TRBV5-4 with TRBJ2-6; D unclear. The CDR3 has 17 residues. V was pared by 0 bases and J by 4 bases, with 14 bases between. CDR1 is SGHNT and CDR2 is YYREEE in the germline V gene (reference sequence). DNA for the CDR3: TGTGCCAGCAGCTTGGCTTTTGGGGTGACAGGGGCCAACGTCCTGACTTTC. Its protein is CASSLAFGVTGANVLTF.

The V call is TRBV18, the J call TRBJ1-3; maybe TRBD1 (5 bases). The V gene's germline CDR1 is KGHSH and CDR2 LQKENI. Trimming removed 7 bases at V and 0 bases at J, with 10 bases between. The CDR3 sequence is 14 residues long. The CDR3 reads CASWDGLSGNTIYF. As DNA, the CDR3 is TGTGCCAGCTGGGACGGGCTCTCTGGAAACACCATATATTTT.

The chain links TRBV15 to TRBJ2-5, with D uncertain. Germline lookup yields CDR1 LNHNV and CDR2 YYDKDF (reference sequence). Trimming took off 5 bases at V and 3 bases at J, with 10 bases between the two ends. CDR3 length: 13 amino acids. The DNA for the CDR3 is TGTGCCACCAGCCCGAGAAACAAAGAGACCCAGTACTTC. It yields the protein CATSPRNKETQYF. Together with reference TRBV15 and TRBJ2-5, the CDR3 gives the full variable domain: DAMVIQNPRYQVTQFGKPVTLSCSQTLNHNVMYWYQQKSSQAPKLLFHYYDKDFNNEADTPDNFQSRRPNTSFCFLDIRSPGLGDTAMYLCATSPRNKETQYFGPGTRLLVL.

This clonotype was seen ten or more times. The chain recombines TRBV20-1 with TRBJ2-7; TRBD2 matches at 8 bases. CDR3 length: 12 amino acids. The V segment lost 7 bases and the J segment 1 base; nucleotides outside the gene matches: 3. The germline gives CDR1 DFQATT, CDR2 SNEGSKA (reference sequence). The chain's CDR3 is CSGASGSYEQYF. The CDR3 DNA follows: TGCAGTGGGGCTAGCGGGTCCTACGAGCAGTACTTC.

This clonotype was picked up many times. J is TRBJ1-6 and V is TRBV13; D may be TRBD1 (5 bases). This CDR3 has 15 residues. V gave up 5 bases and J gave up 10 bases, with 18 bases separating them. Germline V gene data show CDR1 as PRHDT and CDR2 as FYEKMQ (reference sequence). DNA for the CDR3: TGTGCCAGCAGCCCCCTGGGGGGTTCGCAGTCACCCCTCCACTTT. It codes for CASSPLGGSQSPLHF.

The rearrangement links TRBV24-1 to TRBJ2-1; D unresolved. The ends were cut back, 5 bases at V and 6 bases at J, with 19 bases in the middle. CDR3 size: 16 residues. CDR1 and CDR2 from the germline V gene are KGHDR and SFDVKD. The CDR3 reads CATSVTSLTERNEQFF. The CDR3 DNA reads TGTGCCACCAGTGTTACCTCGTTGACGGAACGCAATGAGCAGTTCTTC.

The chain combines TRBV11-2 with TRBJ2-3; D is perhaps TRBD1 or TRBD2 (5 bases each). Germline values: CDR1 SGHAT, CDR2 FQNNGV. Trimming stripped 0 bases from V and 3 bases from J, with 13 bases between. The CDR3 has 16 amino acids. CDR3 coding DNA: TGTGCCAGCAGCTTAGATGGGGGAAGTACGACAGATACGCAGTATTTT. It yields the protein CASSLDGGSTTDTQYF.

In this sample, this clonotype turned up many times. The rearrangement joins TRBV29-1 to TRBJ2-5; D gene unclear. The V and J ends lost 7 bases and 8 bases respectively, with 11 bases between them. The CDR3 consists of 10 residues. Germline V lookup: CDR1 SQVTM, CDR2 ANQGSEA. In nucleotides, the CDR3 is TGCAGCGCGGAGATGGAAACCCAGTACTTC. It yields the protein CSAEMETQYF.

The chain joins TRBV5-6 to TRBJ2-1; maybe TRBD2 (6 bases). The CDR3 spans 13 residues. Trimming shortened V by 4 bases and J by 10 bases, and 15 bases separated the two germline ends. The germline CDR1 and CDR2 sequences are SGHDT and YYEEEE. The chain's CDR3 is CASSPGRGAEQFF. CDR3 bases: TGTGCCAGCAGCCCCGGGCGGGGCGCAGAGCAGTTCTTC.

The chain has TRBV6-5 and TRBJ2-2, with D possibly matching TRBD2 (5 bases). CDR3 length: 16 residues. CDR1 and CDR2 (germline): MNHEY, SVGAGI. The V gene lost 0 bases and the J gene lost 4 bases, with 12 bases spanning the gap. CDR3 DNA: TGTGCCAGCAGTTACTCAAGTGGGGAGTTCACCGGGGAGCTGTTTTTT. Protein: CASSYSSGEFTGELFF.

The CDR3 coding sequence is TGTGCCAGCAGCTGGGACAGGGGAGGGACCCAGTACTTC. Translating gives CASSWDRGGTQYF. V is TRBV12-3 or TRBV12-4 and J is TRBJ2-5; 10 bases align to TRBD1. There are 13 residues in the CDR3. J lost 7 bases, V lost 6 bases, and 5 bases had no gene match.

This clonotype was seen a handful of times. J is TRBJ1-6 and V is TRBV20-1, with a tentative D call TRBD1 (5 bases). The CDR3 totals 14 residues. V was clipped by 2 bases and J by 3 bases, with 8 bases between them. Germline assignment: CDR1 DFQATT and CDR2 SNEGSKA (reference sequence). Here the CDR3 reads CSARLDSYNSPLHF. CDR3 coding DNA: TGCAGTGCTAGATTAGACAGCTATAATTCACCCCTCCACTTT.